This TCR beta chain comes out of a study of human T cells and chemical hapten exposure. Time point of the sample: patch test 1, 2 weeks after DPC sensitization. Treatment in this sample: therapeutic diphenylcyclopropenone sensitization with weekly scalp DPC. Via MiXCR, TCRdb re-called the RACE reads, giving one row per CDR3 protein. The sample includes about 340,000 distinct CDR3 sequences, 6% to 8.5% of them seen just once. The germline gives CDR1 MNHNS, CDR2 SASEGT. The CDR3 contains 14 residues. Trimming took 6 bases from V and 7 from J, leaving 13 bases between them. The V and J genes are TRBV6-1 and TRBJ1-6, with TRBD1 as a possible D gene (5 bases). This material consisted of whole blood, taken in connection with sensitization to the hapten diphenylcyclopropenone (DPC). The source of this sequence is a woman aged 18-29 years with alopecia areata. Some clones in this sample may be carry-over from other donors' samples. This CDR3 is CASRGRGANSPLHF. CDR3 nucleotide sequence: TGTGCCAGCAGGGGCCGAGGGGCGAATTCACCCCTCCACTTT.